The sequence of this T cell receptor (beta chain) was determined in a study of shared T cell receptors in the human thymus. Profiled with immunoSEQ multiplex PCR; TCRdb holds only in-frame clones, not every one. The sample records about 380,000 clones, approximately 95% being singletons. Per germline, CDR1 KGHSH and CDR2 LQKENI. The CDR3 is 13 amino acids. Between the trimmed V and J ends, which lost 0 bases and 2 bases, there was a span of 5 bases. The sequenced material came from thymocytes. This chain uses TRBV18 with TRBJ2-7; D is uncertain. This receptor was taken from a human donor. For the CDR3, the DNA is TGTGCCAGCTCACCACCGGAACCCTACGAGCAGTACTTC. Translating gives CASSPPEPYEQYF.